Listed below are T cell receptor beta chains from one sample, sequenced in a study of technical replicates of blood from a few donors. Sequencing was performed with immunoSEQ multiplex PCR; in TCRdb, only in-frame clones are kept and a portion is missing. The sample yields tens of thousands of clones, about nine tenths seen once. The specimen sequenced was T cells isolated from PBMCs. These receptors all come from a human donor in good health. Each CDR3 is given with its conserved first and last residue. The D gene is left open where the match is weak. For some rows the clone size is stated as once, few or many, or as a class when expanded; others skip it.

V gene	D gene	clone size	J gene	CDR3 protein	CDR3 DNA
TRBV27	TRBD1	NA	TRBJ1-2	CASSLQGDGYTF	TGTGCCAGCAGTCTACAGGGGGATGGCTACACCTTC
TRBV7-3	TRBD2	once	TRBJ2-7	CASSFLQAGENEQYF	TGTGCCAGCAGCTTCCTTCAAGCGGGAGAGAACGAGCAGTACTTC
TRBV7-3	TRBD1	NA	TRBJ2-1	CASSLQGNEQFF	TGTGCCAGCAGCCTACAGGGGAATGAGCAGTTCTTC
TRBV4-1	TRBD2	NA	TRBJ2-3	CASSQAGPGLALDTQYF	TGCGCCAGCAGCCAAGCCGGTCCGGGACTAGCCCTTGATACGCAGTATTTT
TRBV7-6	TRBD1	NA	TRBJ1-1	CASSLSHRGGNTEAFF	TGTGCCAGCAGCCTAAGCCACAGGGGGGGGAACACTGAAGCTTTCTTT
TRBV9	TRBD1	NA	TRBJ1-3	CASSPGGISGNTIYF	TGTGCCAGCAGCCCAGGGGGGATCTCTGGAAACACCATATATTTT
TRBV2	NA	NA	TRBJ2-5	CASSRQETQYF	TGTGCCAGCAGCAGGCAAGAGACCCAGTACTTC
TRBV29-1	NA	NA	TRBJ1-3	CSVGESGNTIYF	TGCAGCGTCGGGGAATCTGGAAACACCATATATTTT
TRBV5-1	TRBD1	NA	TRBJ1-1	CASSSGQADTEAFF	TGCGCCAGCAGCTCTGGACAGGCGGACACTGAAGCTTTCTTT
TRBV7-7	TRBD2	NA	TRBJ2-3	CASSLAGEIDTQYF	TGTGCTAGCAGCCTAGCGGGAGAAATAGATACGCAGTATTTT
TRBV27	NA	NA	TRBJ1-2	CASGGSNYGYTF	TGTGCCAGCGGGGGGTCTAACTATGGCTACACCTTC
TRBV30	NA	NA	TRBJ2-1	CAWSVAHNEQFF	TGTGCCTGGAGTGTGGCCCACAATGAGCAGTTCTTC
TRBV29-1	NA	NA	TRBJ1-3	CSVAGIVGNTIYF	TGCAGCGTCGCGGGGATCGTAGGAAACACCATATATTTT
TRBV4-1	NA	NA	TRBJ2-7	CASSLNSNYEQYF	TGCGCCAGCAGTCTAAATTCCAACTACGAGCAGTACTTC
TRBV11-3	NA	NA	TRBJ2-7	CASMGGRMDEQYF	TGTGCCAGCATGGGGGGAAGGATGGACGAGCAGTACTTC
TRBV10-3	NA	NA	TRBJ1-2	CAIRGIEDGYTF	TGTGCCATCCGTGGGATTGAGGATGGCTACACCTTC
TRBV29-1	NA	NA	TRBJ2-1	CSVGRRLAENEQFF	TGCAGCGTTGGCAGGCGTTTAGCGGAAAATGAGCAGTTCTTC
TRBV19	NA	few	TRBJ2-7	CASSFRGYEQYF	TGTGCCAGTAGCTTCAGGGGCTACGAGCAGTACTTC
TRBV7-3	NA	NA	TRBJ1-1	CASTLQGGGTEAFF	TGTGCCAGCACCCTCCAGGGAGGGGGCACTGAAGCTTTCTTT
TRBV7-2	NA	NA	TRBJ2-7	CASSPAGYREQYF	TGTGCCAGCAGCCCGGCGGGTTATAGAGAGCAGTACTTC
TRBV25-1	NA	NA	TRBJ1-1	CASSDTVYTEAFF	TGTGCCAGCAGTGATACAGTTTACACTGAAGCTTTCTTT
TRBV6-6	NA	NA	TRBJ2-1	CASSYGGGRNEQFF	TGTGCCAGCAGTTACGGGGGGGGCCGTAATGAGCAGTTCTTC
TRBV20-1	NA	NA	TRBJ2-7	CSARGSYEQYF	TGCAGTGCTCGGGGGTCCTACGAGCAGTACTTC
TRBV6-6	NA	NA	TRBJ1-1	CASSLNRDRAFF	TGTGCCAGCAGCCTTAACAGGGATAGAGCTTTCTTT
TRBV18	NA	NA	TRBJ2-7	CASSQATGEQYF	TGTGCCAGCTCACAGGCTACGGGAGAGCAGTACTTC
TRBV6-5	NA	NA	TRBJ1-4	CASRLNEKLFF	TGTGCCAGCAGGCTAAATGAAAAACTGTTTTTT
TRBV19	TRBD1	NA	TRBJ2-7	CASSSKGAISYEQYF	TGTGCCAGTAGTAGTAAGGGGGCCATCTCCTACGAGCAGTACTTC
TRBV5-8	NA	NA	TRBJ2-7	CASSLGRTYEQYF	TGTGCCAGCAGCTTGGGAAGGACATACGAGCAGTACTTC
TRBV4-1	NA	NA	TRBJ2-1	CASSPLLGVTEQFF	TGCGCCAGCAGCCCTCTTTTGGGAGTGACTGAGCAGTTCTTC
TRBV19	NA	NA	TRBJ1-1	CASSIGGVTEAFF	TGTGCCAGTAGTATCGGGGGAGTAACTGAAGCTTTCTTT
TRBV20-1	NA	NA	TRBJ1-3	CSAGAGNTIYF	TGCAGTGCAGGGGCTGGAAACACCATATATTTT
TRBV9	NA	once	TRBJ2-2	CASTSSGAGGELFF	TGTGCCAGCACTAGCTCAGGGGCGGGCGGGGAGCTGTTTTTT
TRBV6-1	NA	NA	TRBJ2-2	CASKWQGGGELFF	TGTGCCAGCAAGTGGCAGGGAGGCGGGGAGCTGTTTTTT
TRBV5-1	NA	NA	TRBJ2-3	CASSFVLEGPDTQYF	TGCGCCAGCAGCTTCGTTTTGGAGGGCCCAGATACGCAGTATTTT
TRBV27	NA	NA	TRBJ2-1	CASSPNSGRMVYEQFF	TGTGCCAGCAGTCCGAATAGCGGACGGATGGTCTATGAGCAGTTCTTC
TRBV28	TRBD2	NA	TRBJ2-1	CASSRTSGRKNEQFF	TGTGCCAGCAGTAGAACTAGCGGGAGGAAGAATGAGCAGTTCTTC
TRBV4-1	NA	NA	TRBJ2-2	CASSQGANTGELFF	TGCGCCAGCAGCCAAGGGGCTAACACCGGGGAGCTGTTTTTT
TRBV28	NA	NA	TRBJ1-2	CASSLSNQGIYGYTF	TGTGCCAGCAGTTTGTCCAACCAGGGGATCTATGGCTACACCTTC
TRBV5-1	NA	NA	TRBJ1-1	CASSPRVGTEAFF	TGCGCCAGCAGCCCGAGGGTAGGCACTGAAGCTTTCTTT
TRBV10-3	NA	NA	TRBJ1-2	CAIRFLGVAYGYTF	TGTGCCATCAGATTCCTTGGAGTTGCCTATGGCTACACCTTC
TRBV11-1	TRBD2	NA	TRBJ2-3	CASSWGRAADTQYF	TGTGCCAGCAGTTGGGGGAGGGCCGCAGATACGCAGTATTTT
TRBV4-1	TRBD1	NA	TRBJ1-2	CASSQGQGANYGYTF	TGCGCCAGCAGCCAAGGACAGGGGGCCAACTATGGCTACACCTTC
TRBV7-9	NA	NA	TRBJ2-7	CASSLGIGLPYEQYF	TGTGCCAGCAGCTTGGGAATTGGACTGCCCTACGAGCAGTACTTC
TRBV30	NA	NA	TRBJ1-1	CAWGPDMNTEAFF	TGTGCCTGGGGCCCGGACATGAACACTGAAGCTTTCTTT
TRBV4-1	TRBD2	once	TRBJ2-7	CASSQELAGTTYEQYF	TGCGCCAGCAGCCAAGAACTTGCCGGGACTACCTACGAGCAGTACTTC
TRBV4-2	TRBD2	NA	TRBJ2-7	CASSQGAGGDEQYF	TGTGCCAGCAGCCAAGGTGCGGGAGGCGACGAGCAGTACTTC
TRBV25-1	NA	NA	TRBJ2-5	CASSEAGVRTPNF	TGTGCCAGCAGTGAAGCAGGTGTACGGACTCCTAACTTC
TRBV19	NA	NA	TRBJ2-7	CATGRSGRSYEQYF	TGTGCCACTGGAAGAAGCGGGCGCTCCTACGAGCAGTACTTC
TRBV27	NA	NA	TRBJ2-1	CASSLSPGALNNEQFF	TGTGCCAGCAGTTTATCCCCGGGAGCCCTGAACAATGAGCAGTTCTTC
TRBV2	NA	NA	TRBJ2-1	CASSGEGPWLF	TGTGCCAGCAGTGGTGAGGGCCCTTGGCTCTTC
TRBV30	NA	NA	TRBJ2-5	CAWSQGLQETQYF	TGTGCCTGGAGTCAGGGGTTACAAGAGACCCAGTACTTC
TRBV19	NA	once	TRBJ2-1	CASNQQTDEQFF	TGTGCCAGTAACCAACAGACCGATGAGCAGTTCTTC
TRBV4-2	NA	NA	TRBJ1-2	CASSQGTVNGYTF	TGTGCCAGCAGCCAAGGGACAGTGAATGGCTACACCTTC